The source of this TCR beta chain is a study of identical twins. The CDR3 sequence is 11 residues long. From germline, CDR1 is MNHNY and CDR2 SVGAGI (reference sequence). Ten or more counts support this clonotype. The junction and the germline gene differ at one end; a read error may be behind it. Template switching, a step in the protocol, added a universal primer site, and cDNA carried unique molecular identifiers. TCRdb reprocessed the 5' RACE reads via MiXCR and lists one record per CDR3 protein. The table has 420,000 or so distinct CDR3 sequences, 15% to 20% seen once. The chain couples TRBV6-6 to TRBJ2-7; no firm D call. The TCR was taken from a man in his fifties or sixties in good health. Sequencing was carried out using naive T cells sorted from blood. The CDR3 DNA is TGTGCCAGCAGTTACGGTTCTTTAAAGTTCTTC. Residues: CASSYGSLKFF.